This T cell receptor (beta chain) was found in a study of cytomegalovirus exposure and HLA in healthy donors. From germline, CDR1 is SGHVS and CDR2 FQNEAQ. This CDR3 is 15 amino acids long. Trimming pared 6 bases from V and 0 bases from J, leaving 15 bases between. 13 Jbeta primers and 60 Vbeta primers were used for the PCR. The method was immunoSEQ multiplex PCR; TCRdb's version includes in-frame clones alone and lacks a portion of them. The sample shows 100,000 to 150,000 clones, about 75% of them seen only once. This clonotype was obtained from a man in his fifties or sixties in good health and CMV-seropositive. The V gene is TRBV7-8, the J gene TRBJ2-7, with D tentatively TRBD1 (6 bases). Sequencing was performed on PBMCs. CDR3 sequence reads: CASRPGTPYSYEQYF. In DNA, the CDR3 is TGTGCCAGCAGACCAGGGACACCCTACTCCTACGAGCAGTACTTC.